The TCR beta chain described here comes from a study of blood T cell repertoires in COVID-19. Study-wide context: The cDNA or gDNA used as material had been derived from T cells, B-cell-depleted T cells, or PBMCs.

Methods used by the authors: Nucleated cell number was recorded as an estimate derived from reference gene primer amplification. TCRdb keeps only in-frame clones here, not all; method: immunoSEQ multiplex PCR. V and J calls plus clone size are reproduced from that table; the DNA served to infer D and trimming. This table has over 200,000 clones, 70% to 90% appearing once. Sequenced: peripheral blood. The TCR originated in a middle-aged woman with acute or convalescent COVID-19.

DNA for the CDR3: TGTGCCAGCAGTGAAGGTTGGGGGGTCGAGCAGTACGTC. Protein product: CASSEGWGVEQYV. V gene TRBV6-1 combines with J gene TRBJ2-7, with D possibly TRBD2 on 6 matching bases. Germline loops: CDR1 MNHNS, CDR2 SASEGT. The V and J ends lost 1 base and 6 bases respectively, with 10 bases between them. The CDR3 covers 13 residues.